The table lists the clone carrying this TCR beta chain with a count of one. What it binds is not known. This record belongs to a study of T cell responses to AZD1222 COVID-19 vaccine. Study-level results: Donors were largely white British and mainly female; clonal diversity was possibly underestimated. There were repertoire samples only from the period after the peak T cell response.

The ends were cut back, 9 bases at V and 0 bases at J, with 17 bases in the middle. Germline assignment: CDR1 LNHNV and CDR2 YYDKDF (reference sequence). This CDR3 comprises 15 residues. Produced via immunoSEQ multiplex PCR; TCRdb's table is partial and in-frame only. The table has 100,000 to 150,000 clones, around 90% seen once. The sequences come from peripheral blood, collected on day 0 of AZD1222 vaccination. The chain joins TRBV15 to TRBJ1-2; D uncertain. The source of this sequence is an adult in good health. Here the CDR3 DNA reads TGTGCCACTAACTCTGCGGGCCCAGCTAACTATGGCTACACCTTC. Protein: CATNSAGPANYGYTF. The variable domain in full, with the rest retrieved from reference TRBV15 and TRBJ1-2, is DAMVIQNPRYQVTQFGKPVTLSCSQTLNHNVMYWYQQKSSQAPKLLFHYYDKDFNNEADTPDNFQSRRPNTSFCFLDIRSPGLGDTAMYLCATNSAGPANYGYTFGSGTRLTVV.